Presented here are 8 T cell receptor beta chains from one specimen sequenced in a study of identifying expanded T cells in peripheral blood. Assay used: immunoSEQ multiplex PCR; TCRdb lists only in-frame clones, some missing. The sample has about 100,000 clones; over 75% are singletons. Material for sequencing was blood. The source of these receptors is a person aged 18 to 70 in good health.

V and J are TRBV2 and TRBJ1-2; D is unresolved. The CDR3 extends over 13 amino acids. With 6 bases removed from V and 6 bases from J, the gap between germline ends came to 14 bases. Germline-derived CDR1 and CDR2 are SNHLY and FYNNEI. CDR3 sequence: CASRLRTLNGYTF. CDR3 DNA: TGTGCCAGCAGACTTCGGACTCTAAATGGCTACACCTTC.

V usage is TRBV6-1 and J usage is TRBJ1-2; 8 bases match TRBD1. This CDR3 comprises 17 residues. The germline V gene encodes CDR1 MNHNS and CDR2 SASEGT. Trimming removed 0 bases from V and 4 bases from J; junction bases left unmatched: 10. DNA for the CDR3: TGTGCCAGCAGTGAAGCGCATGGACAGGGAGGTAGCTATGGCTACACCTTC. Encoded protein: CASSEAHGQGGSYGYTF.

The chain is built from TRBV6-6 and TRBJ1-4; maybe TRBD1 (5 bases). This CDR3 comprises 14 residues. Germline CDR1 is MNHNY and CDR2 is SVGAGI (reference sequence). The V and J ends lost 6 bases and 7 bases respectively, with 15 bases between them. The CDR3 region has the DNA TGTGCCAGCAGAAAACGGGACGGCTCTGAAAAACTGTTTTTT. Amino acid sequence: CASRKRDGSEKLFF.

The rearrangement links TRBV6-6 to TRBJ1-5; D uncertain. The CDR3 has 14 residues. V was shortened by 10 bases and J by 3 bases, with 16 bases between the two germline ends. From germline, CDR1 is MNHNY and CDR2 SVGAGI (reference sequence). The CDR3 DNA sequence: TGTGCCACAAGACCTGATGCCCTCAATCAGCCCCAGCATTTT. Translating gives CATRPDALNQPQHF.

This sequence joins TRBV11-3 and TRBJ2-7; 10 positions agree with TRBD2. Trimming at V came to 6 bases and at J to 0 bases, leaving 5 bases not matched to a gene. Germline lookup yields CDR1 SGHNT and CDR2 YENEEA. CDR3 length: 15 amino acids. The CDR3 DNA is TGTGCCAGCAGTTCGCTAGCGGGGGCCTCCTACGAGCAGTACTTC. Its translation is CASSSLAGASYEQYF. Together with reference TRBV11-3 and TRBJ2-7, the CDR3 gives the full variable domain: EAGVVQSPRYKIIEKKQPVAFWCNPISGHNTLYWYLQNLGQGPELLIRYENEEAVDDSQLPKDRFSAERLKGVDSTLKIQPAELGDSAVYLCASSSLAGASYEQYFGPGTRLTVT.

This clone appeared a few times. The CDR3, as DNA: TGTGCCAGCAGTGAACAGCTAACCTACGAGCAGTACTTC. Its translation is CASSEQLTYEQYF. The chain combines TRBV6-1 with TRBJ2-7; D is unresolved. Germline V gene data show CDR1 as MNHNS and CDR2 as SASEGT. This CDR3 comprises 13 residues. V dropped 2 bases and J dropped 2 bases, with 7 bases sitting between them.

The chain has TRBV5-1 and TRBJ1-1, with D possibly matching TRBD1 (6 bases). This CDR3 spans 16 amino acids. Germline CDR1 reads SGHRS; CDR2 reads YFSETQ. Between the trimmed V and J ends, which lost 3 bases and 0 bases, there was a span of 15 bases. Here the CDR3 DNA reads TGCGCCAGCAGCTCGCGGGACACTAACTTGAACACTGAAGCTTTCTTT. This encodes CASSSRDTNLNTEAFF.

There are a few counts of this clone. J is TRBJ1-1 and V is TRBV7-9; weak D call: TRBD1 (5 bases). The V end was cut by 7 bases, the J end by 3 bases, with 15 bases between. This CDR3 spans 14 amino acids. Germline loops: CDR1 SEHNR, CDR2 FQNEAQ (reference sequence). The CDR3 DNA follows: TGTGCCAGCACCAAAACAGGCAGTGACACTGAAGCTTTCTTT. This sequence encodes CASTKTGSDTEAFF.